These 21 T cell receptor beta chains came from one sample sequenced in a study of blood T cell repertoires in COVID-19. The repertoire was sequenced with immunoSEQ multiplex PCR; TCRdb's copy has only in-frame clones and lacks some. This table holds about 100,000 clones, about 78% found once. Material for sequencing was peripheral blood. These receptors all stem from a man aged 50 or older who had recovered from COVID-19.

The chain recombines TRBV27 with TRBJ2-6, with D maybe TRBD2 (6 bases). V was trimmed by 5 bases and J by 2 bases, leaving 10 bases between them. This CDR3 has 15 amino acids. Germline CDR1 is MNHEY and CDR2 is SMNVEV (reference sequence). The CDR3 bases are TGTGCCAGCAGTGGGGACTGGGCTGGGGCCAACGTCCTGACTTTC. Encoded protein: CASSGDWAGANVLTF.

In DNA form, the CDR3 reads TGCGCCAGCAGCTTGGTGGCAGGGGCCCCCTCTGGAAACACCATATATTTT. Its translation: CASSLVAGAPSGNTIYF. The rearrangement links TRBV5-1 to TRBJ1-3; tentatively, D is TRBD1 (6 bases). The CDR3 totals 17 residues. Trimming cost V 0 bases and J 0 bases, with 13 bases left between them. Germline CDR1 is SGHRS and CDR2 is YFSETQ. The entire variable domain, with the rest obtained from reference TRBV5-1 and TRBJ1-3, is as follows: KAGVTQTPRYLIKTRGQQVTLSCSPISGHRSVSWYQQTPGQGLQFLFEYFSETQRNKGNFPGRFSGRQFSNSRSEMNVSTLELGDSALYLCASSLVAGAPSGNTIYFGEGSWLTVV.

This sequence joins TRBV20-1 and TRBJ2-7; the match to TRBD1 covers 8 bases. The germline V gene encodes CDR1 DFQATT and CDR2 SNEGSKA (reference sequence). The CDR3 runs to 11 residues. CDR3 amino acids: CSTRQGFEQYF. For the CDR3, the DNA is TGCAGCACGCGACAGGGGTTCGAGCAGTACTTC.

This chain joins TRBV28 and TRBJ1-5; 9 bases fit TRBD1. The CDR3 is 15 amino acids. Germline V CDR1 and CDR2: MDHEN, SYDVKM. After removal of 6 bases from V and 5 bases from J, the junction contained 8 bases not matched to a gene. The CDR3 DNA follows: TGTGCCAGCAGACTGGGACAGGGAGGGGATCAGCCCCAGCATTTT. It yields the protein CASRLGQGGDQPQHF. The full variable domain, completed using reference TRBV28 and TRBJ1-5, is DVKVTQSSRYLVKRTGEKVFLECVQDMDHENMFWYRQDPGLGLRLIYFSYDVKMKEKGDIPEGYSVSREKKERFSLILESASTNQTSMYLCASRLGQGGDQPQHFGDGTRLSIL.

The gene calls are TRBV19 and TRBJ2-1; D perhaps matches TRBD2 (6 bases). V was clipped by 2 bases and J by 10 bases, with 27 bases between them. This CDR3 is 18 amino acids long. From germline, CDR1 is LNHDA and CDR2 SQIVND (reference sequence). The CDR3 loop reads CASSIIHSGRASSAEQFF. CDR3 DNA sequence: TGTGCCAGTAGTATAATCCATAGCGGTCGAGCATCCTCTGCCGAGCAGTTCTTC.

CDR3 loop: CASSIGAGLLQETQYF. The CDR3 bases are TGTGCCAGTAGTATAGGGGCGGGCCTACTCCAAGAGACCCAGTACTTC. The rearrangement uses TRBV19 and TRBJ2-5; D possibly corresponds to TRBD2 (5 bases). CDR3 size: 16 residues. Germline V gene sequence: CDR1 LNHDA, CDR2 SQIVND (reference sequence). V was clipped by 1 base and J by 1 base, with 13 bases between them. The full variable domain, rest sourced from reference TRBV19 and TRBJ2-5, is DGGITQSPKYLFRKEGQNVTLSCEQNLNHDAMYWYRQDPGQGLRLIYYSQIVNDFQKGDIAEGYSVSREKKESFPLTVTSAQKNPTAFYLCASSIGAGLLQETQYFGPGTRLLVL.

The J gene is TRBJ2-7, the V gene TRBV5-4; perhaps TRBD2 as D (5 bases). The ends were cut back, 2 bases at V and 0 bases at J, with 12 bases in the middle. CDR1 is SGHNT and CDR2 is YYREEE in the germline V gene (reference sequence). The CDR3 contains 15 residues. For the CDR3, the DNA is TGTGCCAGCAGCTTCGGACGAGGGAGCTCCTACGAGCAGTACTTC. Translation gives CASSFGRGSSYEQYF.

The chain is built from TRBV5-6 and TRBJ1-6; 7 nucleotides line up with TRBD1. Trimming cost V 0 bases and J 8 bases; bases outside gene matches: 8. CDR3 length: 16 residues. Germline CDR1 is SGHDT and CDR2 is YYEEEE. The CDR3 nucleotides read TGTGCCAGCAGCTTGGGGGGTACAGGGGTGGATTCACCCCTCCACTTT. It codes for CASSLGGTGVDSPLHF. Full variable domain (rest looked up from reference TRBV5-6 and TRBJ1-6): DAGVTQSPTHLIKTRGQQVTLRCSPKSGHDTVSWYQQALGQGPQFIFQYYEEEERQRGNFPDRFSGHQFPNYSSELNVNALLLGDSALYLCASSLGGTGVDSPLHFGNGTRLTVT.

V and J are TRBV7-2 and TRBJ1-5, with TRBD1 as a possible D gene (6 bases). Trimming took off 3 bases at V and 7 bases at J, with 19 bases between the two ends. Germline CDR1 SGHTA, CDR2 FQGNSA. The CDR3 length is 16 residues. This CDR3 is CASSLIGRGAGQPQHF. CDR3 bases: TGTGCCAGCAGCTTGATCGGTCGGGGGGCAGGCCAGCCCCAGCATTTT.

The chain is built from TRBV3-1 (or the pseudogene TRBV3-2) and TRBJ1-1; D may be TRBD1 (6 bases). V lost 4 bases and J lost 0, with 9 bases in between. Germline V gene lookup returns CDR1 LGHDT and CDR2 YNNKEL (reference sequence). There are 14 residues in the CDR3. The CDR3 DNA reads as TGTGCCAGCAGCCGGGACACGATGAACACTGAAGCTTTCTTT. Translated, it gives CASSRDTMNTEAFF.

The CDR3 spells CASSDVGALGGQPQHF. The CDR3 nucleotides read TGTGCCAGCAGTGACGTGGGGGCGCTAGGAGGCCAGCCCCAGCATTTT. This chain joins TRBV6-1 and TRBJ1-5; D is perhaps TRBD1 (6 bases). Germline-derived CDR1 and CDR2 are MNHNS and SASEGT. CDR3 length: 16 amino acids. Trimming removed 3 bases at V and 7 bases at J, with 19 bases between.

The CDR3 sequence: CSVVGGTGEGYTF. The CDR3 DNA sequence: TGCAGCGTTGTTGGAGGGACCGGGGAGGGCTACACCTTC. V usage is TRBV29-1 and J usage is TRBJ1-2; D is perhaps TRBD1 (5 bases). V lost 4 bases and J 8 bases, leaving 17 bases between the germline ends. CDR1 and CDR2 (germline): SQVTM, ANQGSEA. The CDR3 length is 13 residues.

CDR3 coding DNA: TGTGCCAGTACGGACTTAGACTCCTACGAGCAGTACTTC. It translates to CASTDLDSYEQYF. The chain employs TRBV19 and TRBJ2-7, with D possibly being TRBD2 (5 bases). This CDR3 contains 13 residues. Deletions cut 7 bases from V and 0 bases from J, with 10 bases between. Germline loops: CDR1 LNHDA, CDR2 SQIVND (reference sequence).

CDR3 in amino acids: CAISEDDSSTPLHF. The CDR3 nucleotides read TGTGCCATCAGTGAGGACGACAGTTCGACGCCCCTCCACTTT. This rearrangement joins TRBV10-3 to TRBJ1-6, with TRBD1 as a possible D gene (5 bases). V was pared by 2 bases and J by 13 bases, with 15 bases between. This CDR3 is 14 amino acids long. Germline V gene lookup returns CDR1 ENHRY and CDR2 SYGVKD.

This clone has more than one count but fewer than ten. The chain is built from TRBV4-1 and TRBJ2-1; TRBD1 matches 11 bases. Per germline, CDR1 MGHRA and CDR2 YSYEKL. There are 14 residues in the CDR3. V trimming: 8 bases; J trimming: 7 bases; junction bases outside the gene matches: 7. CDR3 nucleotide sequence: TGCGCCAGCGGACAGGGGGCTGATACGAATGAGCAGTTCTTC. Its translation is CASGQGADTNEQFF.

The rearrangement joins TRBV18 to TRBJ2-7; a possible D gene is TRBD2 (6 bases). CDR3 size: 15 residues. The V and J ends lost 4 bases and 6 bases respectively, with 19 bases between them. Looked up from germline, CDR1 is KGHSH and CDR2 is LQKENI. DNA for the CDR3: TGTGCCAGCTCACGGATGGGCGGGATCAACGGCGAGCAGTACTTC. This sequence encodes CASSRMGGINGEQYF.

CDR3: CASSLTPQGRGYTF. The CDR3 DNA is TGTGCCAGCAGCTTAACTCCACAGGGGCGCGGCTACACCTTC. The chain joins TRBV7-3 to TRBJ1-2; 7 bases map to TRBD1. J lost 8 bases, V lost 0 bases, and 6 bases had no gene match. The CDR3 extends over 14 amino acids. Germline CDR1 is SGHTA and CDR2 is FQGTGA.

V is TRBV7-2 and J is TRBJ1-2, with 7 bases identical to TRBD1. The CDR3 loop spans 13 amino acids. The germline V gene encodes CDR1 SGHTA and CDR2 FQGNSA. V shed 5 bases and J 5 bases; nucleotides not matched to a gene: 5. The CDR3 loop is CASSGTDVYGYTF. CDR3 nucleotide sequence: TGTGCCAGCAGCGGGACAGACGTTTATGGCTACACCTTC.

V and J are TRBV6-5 and TRBJ2-1; 10 bases fit TRBD1. The V gene end was trimmed by 6 bases and the J gene end by 12 bases; junction bases not matched to a gene: 5. The CDR3 totals 12 residues. Germline V gene data show CDR1 as MNHEY and CDR2 as SVGAGI. Here the CDR3 reads CASRRQGAAQFF. Here the CDR3 DNA reads TGTGCCAGCAGACGACAGGGGGCTGCGCAGTTCTTC.

The chain recombines TRBV6-5 with TRBJ1-1; no definite D call. V was trimmed by 7 bases and J by 5 bases, leaving 17 bases between them. Germline loops: CDR1 MNHEY, CDR2 SVGAGI. The CDR3 totals 14 residues. The CDR3 nucleotides read TGTGCCAGCAACCCGCCGATGAGGGAGACTGAAGCTTTCTTT. It encodes CASNPPMRETEAFF.

The chain joins TRBV5-3 to TRBJ1-5, with TRBD1 as a possible D gene (5 bases). TRBV5-3 is an open reading frame, and its role is uncertain. The CDR3 has 16 amino acids. Trimming pared 3 bases from V and 0 bases from J, leaving 13 bases between. The DNA of the CDR3 is TGTGCCAGAAGCTGGGTGAACAGGCTTAGCAATCAGCCCCAGCATTTT. Translation: CARSWVNRLSNQPQHF.